This TCR beta chain originates from a study of blood T cell repertoires in COVID-19. Turning to the study itself: T cells, B-cell-depleted T cells, or PBMCs provided the cDNA or gDNA that served as material.

In the source study's methods: Amplification of reference gene primers was used by the study to estimate nucleated cell counts. Some clones are missing from TCRdb's copy, which holds only in-frame ones; the method was immunoSEQ multiplex PCR. V and J calls and clone size are copied from that table; D and trimming were computed from the DNA. The sample holds about 200,000 clones; under 80% are singletons and the top ten take about a sixth. Across about two dozen US areas, participants ranged in age from roughly 18 to 95 years. Participants' reported clinical history set cohort assignment. CDR1 and CDR2 (germline): LNHDA, SQIVND (reference sequence). The CDR3 sequence is 16 residues long. Unmatched junction bases numbered 6, after V lost 4 bases and J lost 4 bases.

Sequenced material: PBMCs or T cells enriched from blood (not recorded which). The rearrangement uses TRBV19 and TRBJ1-5; 11 bases line up with TRBD1. The sequence came from a woman between 50 and 59 years old with acute COVID-19. The CDR3 DNA sequence: TGTGCCAGTAGTAGTGGACAGGGGGCTGGTAATCAGCCCCAGCATTTT. Translation gives CASSSGQGAGNQPQHF.